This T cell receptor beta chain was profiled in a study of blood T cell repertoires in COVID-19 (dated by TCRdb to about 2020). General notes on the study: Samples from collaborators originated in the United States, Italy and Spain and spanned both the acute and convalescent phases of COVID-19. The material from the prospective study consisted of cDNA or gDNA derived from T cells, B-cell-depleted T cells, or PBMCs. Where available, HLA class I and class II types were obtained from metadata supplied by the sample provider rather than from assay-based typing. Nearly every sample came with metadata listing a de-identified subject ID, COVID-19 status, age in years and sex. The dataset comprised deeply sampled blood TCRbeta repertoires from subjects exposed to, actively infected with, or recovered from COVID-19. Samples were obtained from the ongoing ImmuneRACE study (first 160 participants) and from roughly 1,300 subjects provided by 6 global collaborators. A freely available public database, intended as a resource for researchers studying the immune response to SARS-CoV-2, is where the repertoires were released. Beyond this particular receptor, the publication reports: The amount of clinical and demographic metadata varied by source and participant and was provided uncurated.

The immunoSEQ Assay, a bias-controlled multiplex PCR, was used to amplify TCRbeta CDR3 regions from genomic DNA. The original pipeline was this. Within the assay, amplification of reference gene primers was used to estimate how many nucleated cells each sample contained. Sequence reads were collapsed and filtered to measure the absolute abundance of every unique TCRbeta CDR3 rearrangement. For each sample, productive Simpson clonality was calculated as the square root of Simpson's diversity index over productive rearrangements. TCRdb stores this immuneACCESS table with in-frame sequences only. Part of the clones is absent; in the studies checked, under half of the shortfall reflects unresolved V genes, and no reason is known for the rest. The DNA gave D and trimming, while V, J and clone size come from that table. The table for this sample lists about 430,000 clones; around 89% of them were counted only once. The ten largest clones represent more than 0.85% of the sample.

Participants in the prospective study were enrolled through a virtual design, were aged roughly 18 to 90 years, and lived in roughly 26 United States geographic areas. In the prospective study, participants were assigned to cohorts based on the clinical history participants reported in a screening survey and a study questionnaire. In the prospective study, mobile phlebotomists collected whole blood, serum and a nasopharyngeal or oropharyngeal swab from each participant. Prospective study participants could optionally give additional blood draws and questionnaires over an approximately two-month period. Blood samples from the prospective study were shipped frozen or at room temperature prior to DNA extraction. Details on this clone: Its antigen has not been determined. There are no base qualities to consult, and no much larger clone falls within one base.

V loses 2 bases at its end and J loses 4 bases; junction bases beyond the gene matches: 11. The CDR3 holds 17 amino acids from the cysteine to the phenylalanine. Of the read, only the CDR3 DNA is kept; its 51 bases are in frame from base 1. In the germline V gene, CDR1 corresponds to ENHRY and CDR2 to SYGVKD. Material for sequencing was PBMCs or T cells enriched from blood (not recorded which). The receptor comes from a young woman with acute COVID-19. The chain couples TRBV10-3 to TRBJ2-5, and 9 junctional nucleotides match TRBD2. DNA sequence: TGTGCCATCAGTGAGGTGGCCAGCGGGGGGCCGGGAGAGACCCAGTACTTC. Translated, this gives CAISEVASGGPGETQYF.